The rows below give T cell receptor beta chains drawn from one sample of a study of cytomegalovirus exposure and HLA in healthy donors. The table came from immunoSEQ multiplex PCR; TCRdb's copy has only in-frame clones and leaves some out. The sample lists 250,000 to 300,000 clones, approximately 91% occurring once. The material sequenced was PBMCs. The receptors come from a girl aged 2-9 years in good health and CMV-seronegative. CDR3s include the opening cysteine and the closing phenylalanine or tryptophan. D genes are given only for firm matches. Size values are once, few and many counts, or a class for expanded clones, and some rows have none.

CATSRGREKGTDTQYF	TGTGCCACCAGCAGAGGGCGGGAGAAGGGCACAGATACGCAGTATTTT	TRBJ2-3	TRBV15	.	TRBD2
CASSLNMNTEAFF	TGTGCCAGCAGCTTGAATATGAACACTGAAGCTTTCTTT	TRBJ1-1	TRBV5-6	.	.
CASSQGLHEPQHF	TGTGCCAGCAGTCAGGGGCTTCATGAACCCCAGCATTTT	TRBJ1-5	TRBV11-2	.	.
CASSHSTSYEQFF	TGTGCCAGCAGCCACTCCACTAGCTATGAGCAGTTCTTC	TRBJ2-1	TRBV7-2	.	.
CAWTPFGGGETTYNEQFF	TGTGCCTGGACCCCATTTGGCGGGGGAGAGACCACCTACAATGAGCAGTTCTTC	TRBJ2-1	TRBV30	.	TRBD2
CASSPQGGTEAFF	TGTGCCAGCTCACCACAAGGAGGAACTGAAGCTTTCTTT	TRBJ1-1	TRBV18	once	.
CASSPVYGGNNSPLHF	TGTGCCAGCTCACCAGTGTACGGGGGGAATAATTCACCCCTCCACTTT	TRBJ1-6	TRBV18	.	.
CASSLGGLTSTDTQYF	TGTGCCAGCAGCTTAGGAGGTCTAACTAGCACAGATACGCAGTATTTT	TRBJ2-3	TRBV7-8	.	.
CASSDPPPGQGVVDEKLFF	TGTGCCAGCAGTGATCCTCCGCCGGGACAGGGGGTAGTAGACGAAAAACTGTTTTTT	TRBJ1-4	TRBV6-1	.	TRBD1
CASRRPSGGGYEQFF	TGTGCCAGCAGGCGCCCTAGCGGGGGGGGGTATGAGCAGTTCTTC	TRBJ2-1	TRBV6-5	.	TRBD2
CASSQVPAGPTGELFF	TGTGCCAGCAGCCAAGTACCAGCGGGGCCCACCGGGGAGCTGTTTTTT	TRBJ2-2	TRBV4-2	few	TRBD2
CASSLGLAADNEQFF	TGTGCCAGCAGCCTGGGACTAGCGGCGGACAATGAGCAGTTCTTC	TRBJ2-1	TRBV9	.	TRBD2
CASSPVGGTYNEQFF	TGTGCCAGCTCACCTGTCGGGGGAACCTACAATGAGCAGTTCTTC	TRBJ2-1	TRBV18	once	.
CASSLGDSNSPLHF	TGTGCCAGCAGCTTAGGCGACAGTAATTCACCCCTCCACTTT	TRBJ1-6	TRBV7-9	.	.
CASSLGGTESDEQYF	TGCGCCAGCAGCTTGGGCGGGACAGAGTCCGACGAGCAGTACTTC	TRBJ2-7	TRBV5-1	.	.
CASTDRILSGNTIYF	TGTGCCAGCACAGACAGGATCCTCTCTGGAAACACCATATATTTT	TRBJ1-3	TRBV28	.	.
CASSEGGPGELFF	TGTGCCAGCAGTGAGGGAGGGCCCGGGGAGCTGTTTTTT	TRBJ2-2	TRBV7-7	.	TRBD2
CASSPRGFNQPQHF	TGTGCCAGTAGTCCTCGGGGGTTCAATCAGCCCCAGCATTTT	TRBJ1-5	TRBV19	.	.
CSARGGETQYF	TGCAGTGCTAGAGGAGGAGAGACCCAGTACTTC	TRBJ2-5	TRBV20-1	once	.
CATSRNLADEQYF	TGTGCCACCAGCAGAAACCTAGCGGACGAGCAGTACTTC	TRBJ2-7	TRBV15	.	TRBD2
CASSVEGDSYEQYF	TGTGCCAGCAGCGTAGAGGGGGATTCATACGAGCAGTACTTC	TRBJ2-7	TRBV9	once	.
CASSFTGPNTGELFF	TGTGCCAGCAGCTTTACGGGTCCGAACACCGGGGAGCTGTTTTTT	TRBJ2-2	TRBV5-6	.	.
CASTKFGTDEETQYF	TGCGCCAGCACCAAATTCGGGACAGATGAGGAGACCCAGTACTTC	TRBJ2-5	TRBV10-2	.	TRBD1
CSSSSGTGFDTEAFF	TGTTCCAGCAGCTCAGGGACAGGGTTCGACACTGAAGCTTTCTTT	TRBJ1-1	TRBV7-9	.	TRBD1
CASSVDPGGADTQYF	TGTGCCAGCAGCGTAGATCCGGGAGGAGCAGATACGCAGTATTTT	TRBJ2-3	TRBV9	.	TRBD2
CASSWSRTGRRAFF	TGCGCCAGCAGCTGGTCTAGGACAGGTCGACGAGCTTTCTTT	TRBJ1-1	TRBV5-1	.	TRBD1
CASSTDRLVTEAFF	TGTGCCAGCAGTACGGACAGGTTGGTCACTGAAGCTTTCTTT	TRBJ1-1	TRBV6-5	.	TRBD1
CASTSGLAEYNEQFF	TGTGCCAGCACCTCGGGACTAGCGGAATACAATGAGCAGTTCTTC	TRBJ2-1	TRBV6-5	.	TRBD2
CASSQEAEQGDQPQHF	TGCGCCAGCAGCCAAGAGGCAGAACAGGGGGATCAGCCCCAGCATTTT	TRBJ1-5	TRBV13	.	TRBD1
CASSYVADSTYEQYF	TGTGCCAGCAGTTACGTCGCGGACAGCACCTACGAGCAGTACTTC	TRBJ2-7	TRBV6-5	.	.
CASSLAPGSNYGYTF	TGTGCCAGCAGCTTAGCTCCGGGGTCTAACTATGGCTACACCTTC	TRBJ1-2	TRBV11-2	.	.
CASSRGADIQYF	TGTGCCAGCAGTCGGGGGGCGGACATTCAGTACTTC	TRBJ2-4	TRBV2	.	.
CASSLGAGGTDTQYF	TGTGCCAGTAGTCTAGGGGCCGGGGGCACAGATACGCAGTATTTT	TRBJ2-3	TRBV19	.	.
CASLGTSSYNEQFF	TGTGCCAGTCTCGGGACTAGCAGCTACAATGAGCAGTTCTTC	TRBJ2-1	TRBV19	.	TRBD2
CTSKGQKNTEAFF	TGTACCAGCAAAGGACAGAAGAACACTGAAGCTTTCTTT	TRBJ1-1	TRBV2	.	.
CASSLAPATSGYTGELFF	TGTGCCAGCAGCTTAGCCCCGGCGACTAGCGGCTACACCGGGGAGCTGTTTTTT	TRBJ2-2	TRBV7-6	.	TRBD2
CASSEAGTSVYGYTF	TGTGCCAGCAGTGAAGCTGGGACATCCGTCTATGGCTACACCTTC	TRBJ1-2	TRBV6-1	once	.
CASSLGLAGGETQYF	TGCGCCAGCAGCTTGGGACTAGCGGGAGGAGAGACCCAGTACTTC	TRBJ2-5	TRBV5-1	.	TRBD2